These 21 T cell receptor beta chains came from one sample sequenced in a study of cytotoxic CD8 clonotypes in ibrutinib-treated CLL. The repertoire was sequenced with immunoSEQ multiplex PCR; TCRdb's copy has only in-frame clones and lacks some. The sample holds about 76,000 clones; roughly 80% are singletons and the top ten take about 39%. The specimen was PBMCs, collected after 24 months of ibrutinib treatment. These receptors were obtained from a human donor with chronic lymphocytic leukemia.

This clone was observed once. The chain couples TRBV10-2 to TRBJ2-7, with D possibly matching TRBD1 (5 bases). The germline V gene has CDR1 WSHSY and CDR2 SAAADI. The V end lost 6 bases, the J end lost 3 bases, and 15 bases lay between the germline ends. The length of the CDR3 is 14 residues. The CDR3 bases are TGCGCCAGCAGCGGACACACGTCATACTACGAGCAGTACTTC. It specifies CASSGHTSYYEQYF.

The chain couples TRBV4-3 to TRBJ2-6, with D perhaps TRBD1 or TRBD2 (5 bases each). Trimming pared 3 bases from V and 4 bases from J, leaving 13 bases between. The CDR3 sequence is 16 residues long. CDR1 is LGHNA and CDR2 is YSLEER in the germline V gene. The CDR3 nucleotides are TGCGCCAGCAGCCAGGGGGACCTCTCGGGGGCCAACGTCCTGACTTTC. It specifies CASSQGDLSGANVLTF.

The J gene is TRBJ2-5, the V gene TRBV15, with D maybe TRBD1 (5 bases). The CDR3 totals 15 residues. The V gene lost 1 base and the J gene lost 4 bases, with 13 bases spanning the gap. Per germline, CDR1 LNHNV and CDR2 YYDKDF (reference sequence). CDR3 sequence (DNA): TGTGCCACCAGCAGAGCGCCAGGGCTCGGAGAGACCCAGTACTTC. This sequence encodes CATSRAPGLGETQYF.

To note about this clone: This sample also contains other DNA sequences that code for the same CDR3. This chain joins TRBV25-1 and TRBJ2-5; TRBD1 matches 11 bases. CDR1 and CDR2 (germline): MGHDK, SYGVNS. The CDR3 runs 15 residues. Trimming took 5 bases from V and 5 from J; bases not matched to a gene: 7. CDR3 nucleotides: TGTGCCAGCAGTCCACCCGGGACAGGGGGGGAGACCCAGTACTTC. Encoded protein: CASSPPGTGGETQYF.

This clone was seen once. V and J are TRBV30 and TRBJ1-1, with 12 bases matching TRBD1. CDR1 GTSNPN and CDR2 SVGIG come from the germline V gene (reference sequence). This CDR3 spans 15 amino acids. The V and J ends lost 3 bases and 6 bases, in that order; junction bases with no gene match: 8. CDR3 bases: TGTGCCTGGAGGGAATCCGGGACAGGGGGCCCTGAAGCTTTCTTT. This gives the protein CAWRESGTGGPEAFF. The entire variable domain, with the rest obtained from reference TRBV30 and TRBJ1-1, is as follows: SQTIHQWPATLVQPVGSPLSLECTVEGTSNPNLYWYRQAAGRGLQLLFYSVGIGQISSEVPQNLSASRPQDRQFILSSKKLLLSDSGFYLCAWRESGTGGPEAFFGQGTRLTVV.

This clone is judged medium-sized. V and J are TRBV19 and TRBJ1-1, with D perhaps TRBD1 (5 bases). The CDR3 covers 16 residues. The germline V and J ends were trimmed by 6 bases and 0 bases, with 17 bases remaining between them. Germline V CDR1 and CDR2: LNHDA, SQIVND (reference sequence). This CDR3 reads CASSEQAGRMNTEAFF. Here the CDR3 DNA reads TGTGCCAGTAGCGAGCAAGCGGGACGGATGAACACTGAAGCTTTCTTT. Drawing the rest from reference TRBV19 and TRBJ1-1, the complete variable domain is DGGITQSPKYLFRKEGQNVTLSCEQNLNHDAMYWYRQDPGQGLRLIYYSQIVNDFQKGDIAEGYSVSREKKESFPLTVTSAQKNPTAFYLCASSEQAGRMNTEAFFGQGTRLTVV.

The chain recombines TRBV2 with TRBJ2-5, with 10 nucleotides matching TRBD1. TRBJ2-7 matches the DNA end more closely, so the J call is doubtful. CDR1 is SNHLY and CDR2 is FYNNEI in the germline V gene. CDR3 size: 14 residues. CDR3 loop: CASSERDRGIEQYF. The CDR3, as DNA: TGTGCCAGCAGTGAAAGGGACAGGGGTATCGAGCAGTACTTC.

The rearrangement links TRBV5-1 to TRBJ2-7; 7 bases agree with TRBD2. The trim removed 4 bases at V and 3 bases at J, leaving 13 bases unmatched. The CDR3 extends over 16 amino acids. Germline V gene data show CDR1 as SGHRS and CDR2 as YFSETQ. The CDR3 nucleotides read TGCGCCAGCAGCCCCCCCGGGGCTAGCGGTCTCTACGAGCAGTACTTC. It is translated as CASSPPGASGLYEQYF.

Written as DNA, the CDR3 is TGCGCCAGCAGACATGGTGGGGAGCCTTCCTACGAGCAGTACTTC. Its translation: CASRHGGEPSYEQYF. The chain couples TRBV10-2 to TRBJ2-7; TRBD2 is a possible D gene (5 bases). The V end lost 6 bases, the J end lost 1 base, and 16 bases lay between the germline ends. Germline CDR1 reads WSHSY; CDR2 reads SAAADI. The CDR3 length is 15 residues.

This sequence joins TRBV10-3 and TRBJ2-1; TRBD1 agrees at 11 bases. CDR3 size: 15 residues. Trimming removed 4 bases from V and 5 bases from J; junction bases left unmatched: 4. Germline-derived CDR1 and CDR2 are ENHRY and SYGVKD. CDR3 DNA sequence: TGTGCCATCAGTGGGACAGGGGGCGCTAACAATGAGCAGTTCTTC. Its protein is CAISGTGGANNEQFF.

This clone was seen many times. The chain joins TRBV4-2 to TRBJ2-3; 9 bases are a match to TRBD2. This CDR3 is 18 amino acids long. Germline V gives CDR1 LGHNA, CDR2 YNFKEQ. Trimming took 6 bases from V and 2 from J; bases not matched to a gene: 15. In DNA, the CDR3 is TGTGCCAGCAGACGGGGGACGACTAGCGGAGATCCCACAGATACGCAGTATTTT. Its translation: CASRRGTTSGDPTDTQYF.

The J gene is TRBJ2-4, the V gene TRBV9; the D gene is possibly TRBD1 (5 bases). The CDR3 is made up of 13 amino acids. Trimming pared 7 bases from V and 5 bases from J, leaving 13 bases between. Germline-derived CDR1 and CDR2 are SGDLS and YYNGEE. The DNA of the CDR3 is TGTGCCAGCGCAGGGATAGCAGAAAACATTCAGTACTTC. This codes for CASAGIAENIQYF.

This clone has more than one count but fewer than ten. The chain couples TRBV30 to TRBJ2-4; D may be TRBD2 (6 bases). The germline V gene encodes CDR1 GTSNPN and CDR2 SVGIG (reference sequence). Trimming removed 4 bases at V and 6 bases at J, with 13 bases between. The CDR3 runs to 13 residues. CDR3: CAWTRDSGNIQYF. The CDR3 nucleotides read TGTGCCTGGACCCGGGACTCGGGAAACATTCAGTACTTC.

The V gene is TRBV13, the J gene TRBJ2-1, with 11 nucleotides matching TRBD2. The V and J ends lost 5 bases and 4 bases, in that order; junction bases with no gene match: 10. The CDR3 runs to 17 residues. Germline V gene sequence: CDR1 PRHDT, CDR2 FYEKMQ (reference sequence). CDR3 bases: TGTGCCAGCAGCCCCGTTGGGACTAGCGGAATATACAATGAGCAGTTCTTC. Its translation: CASSPVGTSGIYNEQFF.

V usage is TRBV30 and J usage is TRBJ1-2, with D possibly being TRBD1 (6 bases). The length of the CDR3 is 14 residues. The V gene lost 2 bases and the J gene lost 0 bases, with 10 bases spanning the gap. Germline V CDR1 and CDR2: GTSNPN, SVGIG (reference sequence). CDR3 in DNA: TGTGCCTGGAGTTCCCACAGGGCTAACTATGGCTACACCTTC. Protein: CAWSSHRANYGYTF. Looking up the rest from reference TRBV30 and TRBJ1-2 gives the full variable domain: SQTIHQWPATLVQPVGSPLSLECTVEGTSNPNLYWYRQAAGRGLQLLFYSVGIGQISSEVPQNLSASRPQDRQFILSSKKLLLSDSGFYLCAWSSHRANYGYTFGSGTRLTVV.

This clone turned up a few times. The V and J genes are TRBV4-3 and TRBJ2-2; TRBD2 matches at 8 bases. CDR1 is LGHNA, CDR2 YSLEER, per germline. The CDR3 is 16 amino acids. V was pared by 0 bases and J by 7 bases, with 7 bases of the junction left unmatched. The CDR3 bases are TGCGCCAGCAGCCAAGATCTGGCGGGGGGAGTCGGGGAGCTGTTTTTT. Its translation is CASSQDLAGGVGELFF.

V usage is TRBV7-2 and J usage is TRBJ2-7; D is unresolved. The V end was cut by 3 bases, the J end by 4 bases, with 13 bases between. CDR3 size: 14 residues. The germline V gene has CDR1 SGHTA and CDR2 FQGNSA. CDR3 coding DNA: TGTGCCAGCAGCTTCGGTATTGCGGATTACGAGCAGTACTTC. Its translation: CASSFGIADYEQYF.

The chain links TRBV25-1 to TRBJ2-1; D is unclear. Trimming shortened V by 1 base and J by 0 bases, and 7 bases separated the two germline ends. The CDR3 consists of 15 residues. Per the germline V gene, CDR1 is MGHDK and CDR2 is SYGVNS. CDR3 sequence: CASSESWSSYNEQFF. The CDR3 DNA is TGTGCCAGCAGTGAATCGTGGAGCTCCTACAATGAGCAGTTCTTC.

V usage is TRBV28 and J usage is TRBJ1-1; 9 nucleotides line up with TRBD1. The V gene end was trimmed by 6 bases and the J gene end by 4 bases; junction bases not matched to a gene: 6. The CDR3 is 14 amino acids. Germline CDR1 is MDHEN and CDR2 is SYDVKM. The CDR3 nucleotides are TGTGCCAGCAGGCCAACAGGGGGCCTCACTGAAGCTTTCTTT. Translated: CASRPTGGLTEAFF.

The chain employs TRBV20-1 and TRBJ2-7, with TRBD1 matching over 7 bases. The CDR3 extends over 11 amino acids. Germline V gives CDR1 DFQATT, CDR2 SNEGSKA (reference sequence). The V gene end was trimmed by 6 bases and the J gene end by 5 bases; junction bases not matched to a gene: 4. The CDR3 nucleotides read TGCAGTGCCAGCGACAGGGACGAGCAGTACTTC. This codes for CSASDRDEQYF.

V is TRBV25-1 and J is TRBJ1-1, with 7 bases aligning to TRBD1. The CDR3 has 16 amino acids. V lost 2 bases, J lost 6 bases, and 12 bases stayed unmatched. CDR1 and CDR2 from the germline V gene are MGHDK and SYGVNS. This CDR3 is CASSEGGRGAEAEAFF. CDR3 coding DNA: TGTGCCAGCAGTGAAGGGGGCAGGGGGGCGGAGGCTGAAGCTTTCTTT.